These 6 T cell receptor beta chains came from one sample sequenced in a study of shared clonotypes between healthy human individuals. Sequencing was performed with immunoSEQ multiplex PCR; in TCRdb, only in-frame clones are kept and a portion is missing. Of about 1.5 million clones listed, approximately 98% are singletons. Sequenced material: naive CD4+ T cells sorted from blood. Documented subset: CD45RA+ positively selected. The receptors stem from a man aged 25-45 years in good health.

The gene calls are TRBV4-3 and TRBJ2-3; D possibly uses TRBD1 or TRBD2 (5 bases each). V was pared by 4 bases and J by 8 bases, with 22 bases between. From germline, CDR1 is LGHNA and CDR2 YSLEER. The CDR3 sequence is 16 residues long. The CDR3 protein is CASSRARDANPGTQYF. CDR3 nucleotides: TGCGCCAGCAGCCGAGCTCGGGACGCAAACCCGGGTACGCAGTATTTT.

The chain joins TRBV1 to TRBJ2-7; the table's D call, TRBD1, was not checked against the DNA. TRBV1 is a pseudogene. This CDR3 has 18 amino acids. This chain's CDR3 is CTSSQDDDRGPPMYEQYF. CDR3 DNA: TGCACCAGCAGCCAAGACGACGACAGGGGCCCGCCCATGTACGAGCAGTACTTC.

This clone was detected once. This chain connects TRBV5-8 to TRBJ2-5; a possible D gene is TRBD1 (6 bases). Trimming removed 4 bases from V and 2 bases from J, with 12 bases in between. Germline V gene sequence: CDR1 SGHTS, CDR2 YDEGEE. The CDR3 totals 14 residues. The CDR3, as DNA: TGTGCCAGCAGCCCCCAGACAGGTCAAGAGACCCAGTACTTC. Translating it yields CASSPQTGQETQYF.

The chain uses TRBV28 and TRBJ1-5; D unclear. Germline assignment: CDR1 MDHEN and CDR2 SYDVKM. The CDR3 is 13 amino acids. The V end lost 9 bases, the J end lost 9 bases, and 18 bases lay between the germline ends. The CDR3 DNA reads TGTGCCAGTAGAACCATTCTGTCCGTGCCCCAGCATTTT. It encodes CASRTILSVPQHF.

The CDR3 reads CASSSLRALAGGLYNEQFF. The CDR3 DNA reads as TGTGCCAGCAGCTCTCTCCGGGCACTAGCGGGAGGACTCTACAATGAGCAGTTCTTC. J is TRBJ2-1 and V is TRBV7-9, with 12 bases matching TRBD2. Germline V CDR1 and CDR2: SEHNR, FQNEAQ (reference sequence). CDR3 length equals 19 residues. The ends lost 4 bases at V and 3 bases at J; junction bases unmatched: 13.

The genes are TRBV4-1 and TRBJ2-3; perhaps TRBD1 as D (6 bases). The germline V gene encodes CDR1 MGHRA and CDR2 YSYEKL. Trimming pared 2 bases from V and 2 bases from J, leaving 17 bases between. This CDR3 is built from 17 residues. The CDR3 region is CASSQLPGTLITDTQYF. The CDR3 nucleotides read TGCGCCAGCAGCCAACTACCAGGGACACTGATCACAGATACGCAGTATTTT.